This is a list of T cell receptor beta chains from one sample in a study of OX40 agonist ivuxolimab in advanced cancers. Sequencing was performed with immunoSEQ multiplex PCR; in TCRdb, only in-frame clones are kept and a portion is missing. The sample yields about 84,000 clones, 90% to 95% seen once. This specimen was CD4+ or CD8+ T cells sorted from blood, taken in a trial of the OX40 agonist ivuxolimab. These receptors were taken from an adult with an advanced solid tumor such as melanoma, head and neck, liver or kidney cancer. CDR3s include the opening cysteine and the closing phenylalanine or tryptophan. Each record gives: D gene, J gene, V gene, CDR3 protein. D genes are given only for firm matches.

TRBD1 TRBJ2-7 TRBV10-2 CASSGTGIIYEQYF
TRBD2 TRBJ2-1 TRBV13 CASSPDSGTFNEQFF
- TRBJ2-5 TRBV7-2 CASSLDSGARETQYF
- TRBJ2-2 TRBV28 CASWGTGELFF
- TRBJ2-7 TRBV4-2 CASSQDSTDYEQYF
- TRBJ1-2 TRBV6-5 CASSYSMGGTNGYTF
- TRBJ1-2 TRBV2 CASSEAQAANYGYTF
TRBD2 TRBJ2-5 TRBV11-2 CASNSAGGVGETQYF
TRBD1 TRBJ2-5 TRBV27 CASSSGQDQETQYF
- TRBJ2-4 TRBV7-9 CASSSTDNLAKNIQYF
TRBD1 TRBJ1-2 TRBV7-8 CASSPRGRVQYGYTF
- TRBJ2-3 TRBV6-5 CASSYGGSTDTQYF
TRBD2 TRBJ2-7 TRBV14 CASSTSGGGAYEQYF
- TRBJ1-1 TRBV6-6 CASSYEGNTEAFF
- TRBJ1-5 TRBV4-3 CASSQYSPGRAQPQHF
- TRBJ1-4 TRBV7-9 CASSRGGVGEKLFF
TRBD1 TRBJ1-4 TRBV4-3 CASSQATGVANEKLFF
TRBD2 TRBJ2-1 TRBV29-1 CSARGLAGGSSYNEQFF
TRBD2 TRBJ2-7 TRBV11-2 CASSLAGTSGTYEQYF
- TRBJ1-4 TRBV13 CASSLVGEKLFF
TRBD2 TRBJ2-7 TRBV2 CAAREGSGTYEQYF
- TRBJ2-2 TRBV5-6 CASSPGVWGRNGELFF
TRBD2 TRBJ2-1 TRBV2 CASSILGLAGGSRDNEQFF
- TRBJ2-1 TRBV5-6 CASSPSAGRSFF
- TRBJ1-3 TRBV27 CASRVGGSGNTIYF
- TRBJ1-2 TRBV10-3 CAISEPNIPTETNYGYTF
TRBD1 TRBJ2-2 TRBV7-3 CASRGQYNTGELFF
- TRBJ2-1 TRBV6-5 CASSSAGSSYNEQFF
TRBD1 TRBJ1-1 TRBV6-1 CASSPGQGGPEAFF
TRBD2 TRBJ2-1 TRBV11-1 CASSGEGFYNEQFF
- TRBJ2-7 TRBV27 CASSLAGRSYEQYF
TRBD2 TRBJ2-7 TRBV6-5 CASSYARLAVYEQYF
- TRBJ2-1 TRBV4-3 CASSQEAWVDLSRDNEQFF
TRBD1 TRBJ2-1 TRBV5-1 CASSRSGTAVYNEQFF
TRBD2 TRBJ2-3 TRBV28 CASSLTSGGTSTDTQYF
- TRBJ2-7 TRBV6-5 CASSYGTPDEQYF
- TRBJ1-5 TRBV6-1 CASSMRGWDQPQHF
- TRBJ2-3 TRBV9 CASSVGSPVADTQYF
- TRBJ1-2 TRBV11-1 CASSPRDPNYGYTF
TRBD2 TRBJ2-3 TRBV5-1 CASRSGLAGEGGTDTQYF
TRBD1 TRBJ2-7 TRBV7-9 CASSGDRAYEQYF
- TRBJ2-7 TRBV4-3 CASSQDITRDYEQYF
- TRBJ2-2 TRBV9 CASSVGGSNTGELFF
- TRBJ1-2 TRBV6-5 CASTTGVGEGYGYTF
TRBD1 TRBJ1-4 TRBV4-1 CASSQGGTGGKEKLFF
TRBD2 TRBJ2-3 TRBV9 CASSVSGLVTDTQYF
- TRBJ2-7 TRBV25-1 CASSEYGGGPYEQYF
- TRBJ1-1 TRBV7-9 CASRDQGGGTEAFF
- TRBJ1-1 TRBV27 CASKLGRNTEAFF
TRBD2 TRBJ2-5 TRBV7-2 CASSETSGSQETQYF
TRBD2 TRBJ2-7 TRBV28 CASTTPIAGGPGVEQYF
- TRBJ2-7 TRBV7-9 CGVDRYEQYF
TRBD2 TRBJ2-7 TRBV7-9 CASSLGLAGRYEQYF
TRBD2 TRBJ2-7 TRBV11-2 CASSSGGSRAYEQYF
TRBD1 TRBJ2-7 TRBV9 CASSARGQGAAEQYF
- TRBJ2-7 TRBV27 CASSGRGEYEQYF
TRBD1 TRBJ2-7 TRBV2 CASSAGQGFIYEQYF
TRBD2 TRBJ2-5 TRBV4-3 CASSQTGLAGPGGTQYF
- TRBJ1-3 TRBV30 CAWSAVGSSTIYF